The 17 T cell receptor beta chains below all came from one sample that was sequenced in a study of memory CD4+ T cells and cytomegalovirus serostatus. The sort gate was single viable CD3+CD4+CD8-CD45RO+ cells for memory CD4+ T cells. Repertoires were generated with immunoSEQ multiplex PCR, while TCRdb's copy carries only in-frame clones and drops some. The sample yields about 41,000 clones, around 80% seen once. The sequenced sample was memory CD4+ T cells from blood. These receptors all stem from an adult in good health and CMV-seronegative.

This chain links TRBV5-4 with TRBJ1-2; TRBD1 is a possible D gene (5 bases). The germline V and J ends were trimmed by 4 bases and 4 bases, with 8 bases remaining between them. The CDR3 extends over 12 amino acids. The germline CDR1 and CDR2 sequences are SGHNT and YYREEE (reference sequence). CDR3 protein: CASSRDLYGYTF. DNA for the CDR3: TGTGCCAGCAGCAGGGACCTCTATGGCTACACCTTC.

This clone has more than one count but fewer than ten. The CDR3 reads CASSFAQVTEAFF. CDR3 coding DNA: TGTGCCAGCAGCTTCGCCCAGGTCACTGAAGCTTTCTTT. This chain uses TRBV7-2 with TRBJ1-1; D not resolved. Trimming pared 3 bases from V and 4 bases from J, leaving 9 bases between. Germline V gene lookup returns CDR1 SGHTA and CDR2 FQGNSA. The CDR3 runs 13 residues. Combining the CDR3 with reference TRBV7-2 and TRBJ1-1 gives the whole variable domain GAGVSQSPSNKVTEKGKDVELRCDPISGHTALYWYRQSLGQGLEFLIYFQGNSAPDKSGLPSDRFSAERTGGSVSTLTIQRTQQEDSAVYLCASSFAQVTEAFFGQGTRLTVV.

The chain links TRBV6-5 to TRBJ1-2; TRBD1 matches 7 bases. CDR3 length: 13 amino acids. V dropped 5 bases and J dropped 8; count of bases not matched to a gene: 8. Germline V gene sequence: CDR1 MNHEY, CDR2 SVGAGI. CDR3 DNA sequence: TGTGCCAGCAGTCAGAACAGGGGACACGGCTACACCTTC. The encoded protein is CASSQNRGHGYTF.

This clone was observed a few times. The rearrangement joins TRBV10-3 to TRBJ1-5, with D possibly being TRBD1 (5 bases). In germline, CDR1 is ENHRY, CDR2 SYGVKD. The CDR3 runs 14 residues. Deletions cut 0 bases from V and 3 bases from J, with 6 bases between. The CDR3 loop is CAISESGDNQPQHF. CDR3 nucleotide sequence: TGTGCCATCAGTGAGTCGGGGGACAATCAGCCCCAGCATTTT.

This chain links TRBV5-6 with TRBJ2-5; TRBD2 matches at 8 bases. This CDR3 has 16 amino acids. CDR1 is SGHDT, CDR2 YYEEEE, per germline. Losses at the gene ends were 4 bases for V and 5 bases for J; bases not matched to a gene: 13. The CDR3 spells CASSPQGGRREETQYF. The DNA of the CDR3 is TGTGCCAGCAGCCCCCAGGGCGGGAGGAGGGAGGAGACCCAGTACTTC.

The rearrangement uses TRBV27 and TRBJ1-1; D unclear. CDR1 and CDR2 (germline): MNHEY, SMNVEV (reference sequence). The CDR3 sequence is 14 residues long. V was shortened by 6 bases and J by 2 bases, with 13 bases between the two germline ends. Here the CDR3 reads CASSLEASNTEAFF. DNA of the CDR3: TGTGCCAGCAGCCTGGAGGCTTCTAACACTGAAGCTTTCTTT.

The V call is TRBV27, the J call TRBJ2-1; D gene ambiguous. CDR3 length equals 11 residues. Trimming stripped 3 bases from V and 10 bases from J, with 7 bases between. The germline gives CDR1 MNHEY, CDR2 SMNVEV (reference sequence). The CDR3 bases are TGTGCCAGCAGTTTCGTAGGGGAGCAGTTCTTC. Residues: CASSFVGEQFF.

The rearrangement joins TRBV7-6 to TRBJ2-2; maybe TRBD1 (6 bases). Germline V CDR1 and CDR2: SGHVS, FNYEAQ. The CDR3 extends over 16 amino acids. Trimming removed 5 bases at V and 0 bases at J, with 13 bases between. CDR3 sequence reads: CASSLVGGTNTGELFF. The CDR3 DNA reads TGTGCCAGCAGCCTAGTAGGGGGTACGAACACCGGGGAGCTGTTTTTT.

There are a few counts of this clone. The chain employs TRBV7-2 and TRBJ1-2; D gene unclear. The germline CDR1 and CDR2 sequences are SGHTA and FQGNSA. The CDR3 spans 12 residues. V dropped 5 bases and J dropped 4 bases, with 8 bases sitting between them. The CDR3 sequence: CASSPSGYGYTF. The CDR3 DNA is TGTGCCAGCAGCCCTAGTGGCTATGGCTACACCTTC.

The chain combines TRBV5-4 with TRBJ2-2; D unclear. CDR1 and CDR2 (germline): SGHNT, YYREEE (reference sequence). V was cut by 3 bases and J by 1 base, with 7 bases left in between. The CDR3 is made up of 14 amino acids. CDR3 region: CASSSDWNTGELFF. The DNA for the CDR3 is TGTGCCAGCAGCTCTGATTGGAACACCGGGGAGCTGTTTTTT.

This chain connects TRBV11-2 to TRBJ1-1; 8 nucleotides align to TRBD1. Germline V CDR1 and CDR2: SGHAT, FQNNGV. This CDR3 contains 15 residues. Trimming removed 5 bases from V and 3 bases from J; junction bases left unmatched: 8. CDR3 protein: CASSPRQGTYTEAFF. In nucleotides, the CDR3 is TGTGCCAGCAGCCCCCGACAGGGGACTTACACTGAAGCTTTCTTT. Based on the CDR3 plus reference TRBV11-2 and TRBJ1-1, the full variable domain is EAGVAQSPRYKIIEKRQSVAFWCNPISGHATLYWYQQILGQGPKLLIQFQNNGVVDDSQLPKDRFSAERLKGVDSTLKIQPAKLEDSAVYLCASSPRQGTYTEAFFGQGTRLTVV.

The chain recombines TRBV19 with TRBJ1-5; no clear D gene. In germline, CDR1 is LNHDA, CDR2 SQIVND (reference sequence). The CDR3 sequence is 15 residues long. V was trimmed by 3 bases and J by 0 bases, leaving 9 bases between them. The CDR3 DNA reads TGTGCCAGTAGTATTCAAGAAGCTAGCAATCAGCCCCAGCATTTT. As protein: CASSIQEASNQPQHF.

The chain recombines TRBV9 with TRBJ2-3; D tentatively fits TRBD1 or TRBD2 (6 bases each). Trimming took 2 bases from V and 6 from J, leaving 10 bases between them. The CDR3 spans 13 residues. Per the germline V gene, CDR1 is SGDLS and CDR2 is YYNGEE. The DNA for the CDR3 is TGTGCCAGCAGCGTCCTAGGGGGGGATACGCAGTATTTT. It codes for CASSVLGGDTQYF. Using reference TRBV9 and TRBJ2-3 for the parts outside the CDR3, the full variable domain is DSGVTQTPKHLITATGQRVTLRCSPRSGDLSVYWYQQSLDQGLQFLIQYYNGEERAKGNILERFSAQQFPDLHSELNLSSLELGDSALYFCASSVLGGDTQYFGPGTRLTVL.

This clone was detected once. The V call is TRBV30, the J call TRBJ2-2, with D possibly TRBD1 on 7 matching bases. V was pared by 2 bases and J by 5 bases, with 18 bases between. The CDR3 has 16 amino acids. Germline loops: CDR1 GTSNPN, CDR2 SVGIG (reference sequence). The CDR3 nucleotides read TGTGCCTGGAGTCTCGCCGGGGGCAGGGGGACCGGGGAGCTGTTTTTT. It yields the protein CAWSLAGGRGTGELFF.

This clone appeared once. The genes are TRBV18 and TRBJ1-4; D is undetermined. Per the germline V gene, CDR1 is KGHSH and CDR2 is LQKENI. CDR3 length: 13 amino acids. Trimming took off 3 bases at V and 8 bases at J, with 10 bases between the two ends. CDR3 nucleotide sequence: TGTGCCAGCTCACCCGCTCGGGGAGAAAAACTGTTTTTT. This encodes CASSPARGEKLFF.

The chain has TRBV27 and TRBJ1-1; D might be TRBD1 (6 bases). The germline CDR1 and CDR2 sequences are MNHEY and SMNVEV (reference sequence). CDR3 length: 14 residues. Trimming took off 5 bases at V and 11 bases at J, with 21 bases between the two ends. CDR3 nucleotide sequence: TGTGCCAGCAGTCCCCTGGCAGGAGGGGGTGTGGCTTTCTTT. This sequence encodes CASSPLAGGGVAFF.

The table lists this clone with a few counts. V gene TRBV7-9 combines with J gene TRBJ2-1; TRBD1 aligns across 8 bases. The CDR3 sequence is 14 residues long. Germline-derived CDR1 and CDR2 are SEHNR and FQNEAQ (reference sequence). V shed 1 base, J shed 16 bases, and the junction held 12 bases outside the gene matches. The CDR3 region has the DNA TGTGCCAGCAGCTTAGGTCCAGGGGGCTACTGGGTTTTCTTC. Protein product: CASSLGPGGYWVFF.